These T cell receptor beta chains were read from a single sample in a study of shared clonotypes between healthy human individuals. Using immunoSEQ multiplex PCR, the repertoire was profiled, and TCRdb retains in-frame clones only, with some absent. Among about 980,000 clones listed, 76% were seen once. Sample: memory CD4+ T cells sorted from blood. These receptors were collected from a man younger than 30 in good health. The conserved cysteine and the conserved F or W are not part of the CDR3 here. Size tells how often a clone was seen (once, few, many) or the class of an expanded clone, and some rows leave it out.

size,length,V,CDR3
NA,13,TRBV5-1,ASSTEPGTAGEQY
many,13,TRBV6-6,ASSYVSRSDYGYT
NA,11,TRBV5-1,ASSQRGTGELF
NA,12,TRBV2,ASSSGTGRGGYT
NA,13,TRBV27,ASSFQGQGVHEQY
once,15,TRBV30,AWSFRSLAGGTDTQY
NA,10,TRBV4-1,ASSSRHGEQF
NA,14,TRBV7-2,ASSFSGGAQKETQY
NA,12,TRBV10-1,ASKAEGNTDTQY
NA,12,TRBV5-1,ASSLDGGDNGYT
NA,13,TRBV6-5,ASSYGGNRGETQY
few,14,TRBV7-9,ASSWGGGQPNTEAF
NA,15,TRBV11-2,ASSSTRAGEATGELF
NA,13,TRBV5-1,ASSPSGRGGTEAF
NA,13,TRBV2,ASSERGRPQETQY
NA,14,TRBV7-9,ASSLAWTAQNEKLF
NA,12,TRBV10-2,ASSEGGFTDTQY
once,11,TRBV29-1,SVGTYLNTEAF
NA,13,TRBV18,ASSPLGGPNYGYT
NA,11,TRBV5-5,ASSLGSNEKLF
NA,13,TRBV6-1,ASRDRGVISYEQY
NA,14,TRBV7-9,ASSSGGRGHTGELF
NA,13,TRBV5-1,ASSPGETSNQPQH
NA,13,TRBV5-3,ARSVWDRANQPQH
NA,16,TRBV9,ASSVAGGTSMNTGELF
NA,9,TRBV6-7,SPPIFGDYT
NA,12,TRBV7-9,ASSPLLNRETQY